This TCR beta chain originates from a study of OX40 agonist ivuxolimab in advanced cancers. A note on this clone: The antigen is not known.

Generated by immunoSEQ multiplex PCR, the TCRdb table keeps only in-frame clones and is missing some. The repertoire consists of 57,000 or so clones, with about 91% occurring once and the leading ten covering over 15%. The V end lost 3 bases, the J end lost 4 bases, and 12 bases lay between the germline ends. Germline V gene data show CDR1 as MDHEN and CDR2 as SYDVKM. This CDR3 region has 15 residues. Points from the study as a whole: At 0.1 to 3.0 mg/kg and by week 6, CD4+ and CD8+ T cells in the blood had expanded clonally. Low normalized T-cell clonal expansion was also seen in some nonresponders.

The receptor was derived from an adult with an advanced solid tumor such as melanoma, head and neck, liver or kidney cancer. This material consisted of CD4+ or CD8+ T cells sorted from blood, taken in a trial of the OX40 agonist ivuxolimab. The rearrangement uses TRBV28 and TRBJ2-2, with a weak D call TRBD2 (6 bases). CDR3 region: CASSLQGRGTGELFF. The CDR3 DNA is TGTGCCAGCAGTTTGCAAGGGCGGGGCACCGGGGAGCTGTTTTTT.